This T cell receptor beta chain was sequenced for a study of control samples from healthy donors and cancer patients. Profiling relied on immunoSEQ multiplex PCR, and the TCRdb table lists in-frame clones only, not all of them. This repertoire comprises approximately 190,000 clones; its ten largest clones make up 2.2%. V lost 6 bases, J lost 5 bases, and 13 bases lay in between. Germline CDR1 is MDHEN and CDR2 is SYDVKM. This CDR3 is built from 13 residues. The sequenced material came from blood. The clonotype was recovered from a young woman in good health. V gene TRBV28 combines with J gene TRBJ1-2, with D perhaps matching TRBD1 (6 bases). Written as DNA, the CDR3 is TGTGCCAGCAGATTCCGGACAGATTATGGCTACACCTTC. Residues: CASRFRTDYGYTF.